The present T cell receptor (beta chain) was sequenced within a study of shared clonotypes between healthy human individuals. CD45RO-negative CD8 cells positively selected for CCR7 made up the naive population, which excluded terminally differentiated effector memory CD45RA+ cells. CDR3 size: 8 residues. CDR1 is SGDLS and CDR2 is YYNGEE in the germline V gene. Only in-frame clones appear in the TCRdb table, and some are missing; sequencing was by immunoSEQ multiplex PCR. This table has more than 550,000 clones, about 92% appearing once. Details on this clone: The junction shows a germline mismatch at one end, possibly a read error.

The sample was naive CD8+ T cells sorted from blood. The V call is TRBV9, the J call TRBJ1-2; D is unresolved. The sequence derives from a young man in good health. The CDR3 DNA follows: TGTGCCAGCAGTCGGGGAAACTTC. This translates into CASSRGNF. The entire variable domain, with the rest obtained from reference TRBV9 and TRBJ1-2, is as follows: DSGVTQTPKHLITATGQRVTLRCSPRSGDLSVYWYQQSLDQGLQFLIQYYNGEERAKGNILERFSAQQFPDLHSELNLSSLELGDSALYFCASSRGNFGSGTRLTVV.